These 12 T cell receptor beta chains originate from one sample sequenced in a study of blood T cells in healthy people across ages. Through a sample-barcoded 5' primer and a J-beta primer mix, a second PCR was run for roughly 6 to 12 cycles. MiXCR, applied by TCRdb to the 5' RACE reads, yields one record per CDR3 protein. The sample carries roughly 1.4 million distinct CDR3 sequences, 55% to 75% recorded once. The source material was blood. The receptor source for this set is a man in his late teens or twenties in good health.

This clonotype turned up a few times. The J gene is TRBJ2-5, the V gene TRBV20-1, with a tentative D call TRBD1 (7 bases). This CDR3 is 13 amino acids long. V lost 6 bases and J lost 4, with 15 bases in between. Germline CDR1 and CDR2: DFQATT and SNEGSKA (reference sequence). CDR3 sequence (DNA): TGCAGTGCCTTGGAGGGGGCTTTAGAGACCCAGTACTTC. Amino acid sequence: CSALEGALETQYF.

This clonotype was observed a few times. The chain has TRBV29-1 and TRBJ1-1, with D maybe TRBD1 (5 bases). Trimming cost V 5 bases and J 1 base, with 8 bases left between them. CDR1 and CDR2 from the germline V gene are SQVTM and ANQGSEA. The CDR3 has 12 amino acids. The CDR3 loop is CSVRGPNTEAFF. Written as DNA, the CDR3 is TGCAGCGTTCGGGGACCGAACACTGAAGCTTTCTTT.

This clonotype has a handful of counts. The chain uses TRBV6-6 and TRBJ2-1; D gene ambiguous. The J call may not be correct, given that the DNA end is closer to TRBJ2-7. This CDR3 is 14 amino acids long. Looked up from germline, CDR1 is MNHNY and CDR2 is SVGAGI (reference sequence). The CDR3 region has the DNA TGTGCCAGCAGTTACACCGGATCAGTCTACGAGCAGTACTTC. Amino acid sequence: CASSYTGSVYEQYF.

The chain combines TRBV6-2 or TRBV6-3 with TRBJ2-7; D is uncertain. Trimming took off 4 bases at V and 5 bases at J, with 12 bases between the two ends. This CDR3 spans 13 amino acids. Germline V gives CDR1 MNHEY, CDR2 SVGEGT. In DNA, the CDR3 is TGTGCCAGCAGTTTCCCAGATGGCCACGAGCAGTACTTC. This codes for CASSFPDGHEQYF.

The V call is TRBV27, the J call TRBJ2-1; the D is unclear. V was shortened by 3 bases and J by 11 bases, with 20 bases between the two germline ends. Germline-derived CDR1 and CDR2 are MNHEY and SMNVEV (reference sequence). CDR3 length: 15 amino acids. For the CDR3, the DNA is TGTGCCAGCAGTTTCGTTGGACCGCCCCTTGGGAAGCAGTTCTTC. It encodes CASSFVGPPLGKQFF.

This chain links TRBV15 with TRBJ2-5; D unclear. There are 12 residues in the CDR3. V shed 9 bases and J shed 4 bases, with 12 bases lying between them. Germline lookup yields CDR1 LNHNV and CDR2 YYDKDF (reference sequence). The CDR3 DNA follows: TGTGCCACGAACAGAGACACAGAGACCCAGTACTTC. Protein product: CATNRDTETQYF.

The chain combines TRBV19 with TRBJ2-1, with D unresolved. This CDR3 spans 13 amino acids. V lost 5 bases and J lost 6, with 11 bases in between. Germline CDR1 and CDR2: LNHDA and SQIVND (reference sequence). CDR3 in DNA: TGTGCCAGTAGTCTGTTGTGGAGCAATGAGCAGTTCTTC. This sequence encodes CASSLLWSNEQFF. Full variable domain (outside the CDR3, taken from reference TRBV19 and TRBJ2-1): DGGITQSPKYLFRKEGQNVTLSCEQNLNHDAMYWYRQDPGQGLRLIYYSQIVNDFQKGDIAEGYSVSREKKESFPLTVTSAQKNPTAFYLCASSLLWSNEQFFGPGTRLTVL.

The gene calls are TRBV12-3 or TRBV12-4 and TRBJ1-1; 7 bases are shared with TRBD1. V shed 2 bases, J shed 4 bases, and the junction held 10 bases outside the gene matches. This CDR3 is built from 16 residues. The CDR3 sequence is CASSLRMTGTGTEAFF. DNA of the CDR3: TGTGCCAGCAGTTTAAGAATGACAGGGACCGGCACTGAAGCTTTCTTT.

The CDR3 region is CASGLDALMNTEAFF. The CDR3 DNA is TGTGCTAGTGGTTTGGACGCCCTTATGAACACTGAAGCTTTCTTT. The chain links TRBV12-5 to TRBJ1-1; no reliable D call. This CDR3 contains 15 residues. CDR1 and CDR2 (germline): LGHNT, FRNRAP. The ends were cut back, 1 base at V and 0 bases at J, with 9 bases in the middle.

V is TRBV29-1 and J is TRBJ2-5, with 14 bases fitting TRBD2. V lost 1 base to trimming and J lost 0 bases; unmatched junction nucleotides: 7. This CDR3 spans 18 amino acids. Per the germline V gene, CDR1 is SQVTM and CDR2 is ANQGSEA. Here the CDR3 DNA reads TGCAGCGTTGAAGCCATCCCGGGACTAGCGGGGGACCAAGAGACCCAGTACTTC. It translates to CSVEAIPGLAGDQETQYF. The entire variable domain, with the rest obtained from reference TRBV29-1 and TRBJ2-5, is as follows: SAVISQKPSRDICQRGTSLTIQCQVDSQVTMMFWYRQQPGQSLTLIATANQGSEATYESGFVIDKFPISRPNLTFSTLTVSNMSPEDSSIYLCSVEAIPGLAGDQETQYFGPGTRLLVL.

This sequence joins TRBV27 and TRBJ2-5; D is perhaps TRBD1 (6 bases). The tail of the sequence fits TRBJ2-7 better, so the J call may be wrong. Germline values: CDR1 MNHEY, CDR2 SMNVEV (reference sequence). This CDR3 has 13 amino acids. The CDR3 loop reads CASRRTEEYEQYF. The DNA for the CDR3 is TGTGCCAGCAGACGGACAGAAGAATACGAGCAGTACTTC.

Here the CDR3 reads CASSEIGKGADEQFF. CDR3 coding DNA: TGCGCCAGCAGTGAGATTGGGAAAGGGGCCGATGAGCAGTTCTTC. The chain carries TRBV10-1 and TRBJ2-1; D may be TRBD1 (5 bases). The CDR3 has 15 amino acids. Germline V CDR1 and CDR2: WNHNN, SYGVQD (reference sequence). V was shortened by 2 bases and J by 8 bases, with 16 bases between the two germline ends.